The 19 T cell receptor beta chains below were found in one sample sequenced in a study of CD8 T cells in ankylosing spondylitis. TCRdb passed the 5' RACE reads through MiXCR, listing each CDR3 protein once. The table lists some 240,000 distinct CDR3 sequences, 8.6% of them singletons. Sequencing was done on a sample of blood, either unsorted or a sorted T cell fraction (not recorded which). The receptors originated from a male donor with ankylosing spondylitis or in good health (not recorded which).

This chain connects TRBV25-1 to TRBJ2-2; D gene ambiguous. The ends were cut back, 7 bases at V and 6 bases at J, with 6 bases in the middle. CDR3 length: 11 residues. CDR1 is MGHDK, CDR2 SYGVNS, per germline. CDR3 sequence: CASIGAGELFF. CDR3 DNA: TGTGCCAGCATTGGAGCCGGGGAGCTGTTTTTT.

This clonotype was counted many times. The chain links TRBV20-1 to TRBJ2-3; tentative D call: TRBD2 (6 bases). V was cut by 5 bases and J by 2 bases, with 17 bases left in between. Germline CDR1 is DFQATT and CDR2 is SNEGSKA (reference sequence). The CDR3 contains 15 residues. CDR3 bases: TGCAGTGCTGGGAGGTCGGGTCAACACACAGATACGCAGTATTTT. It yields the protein CSAGRSGQHTDTQYF.

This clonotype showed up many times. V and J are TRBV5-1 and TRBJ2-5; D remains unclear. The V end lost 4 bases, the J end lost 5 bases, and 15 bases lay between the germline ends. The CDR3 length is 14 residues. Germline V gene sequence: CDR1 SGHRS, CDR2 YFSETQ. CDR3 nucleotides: TGCGCCAGCAGCGGTGGTAGTCCGGCGGAGACCCAGTACTTC. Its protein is CASSGGSPAETQYF.

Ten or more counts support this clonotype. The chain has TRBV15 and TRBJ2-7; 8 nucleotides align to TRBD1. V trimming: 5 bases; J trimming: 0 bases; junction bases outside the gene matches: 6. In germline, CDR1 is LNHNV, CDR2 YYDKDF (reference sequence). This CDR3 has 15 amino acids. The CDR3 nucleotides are TGTGCCACCAGCCCTAGACAGGGGAGCTCCTACGAGCAGTACTTC. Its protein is CATSPRQGSSYEQYF.

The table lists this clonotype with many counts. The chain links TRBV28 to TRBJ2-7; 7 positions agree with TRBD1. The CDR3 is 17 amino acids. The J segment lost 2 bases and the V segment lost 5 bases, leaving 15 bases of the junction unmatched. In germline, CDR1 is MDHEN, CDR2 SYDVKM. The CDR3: CASSPRAGGINTYEQYF. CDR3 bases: TGTGCCAGCAGTCCCCGAGCAGGGGGAATAAATACCTACGAGCAGTACTTC.

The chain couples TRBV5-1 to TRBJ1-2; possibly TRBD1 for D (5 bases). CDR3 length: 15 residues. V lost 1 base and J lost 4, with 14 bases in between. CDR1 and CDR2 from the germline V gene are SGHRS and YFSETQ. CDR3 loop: CASSLRNDSPYGYTF. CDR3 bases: TGCGCCAGCAGCTTGAGAAATGACAGTCCCTATGGCTACACCTTC.

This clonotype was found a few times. In DNA form, the CDR3 reads TGCAGTGCCGGCGCAGGGTTCGGCTATGGCTACACCTTC. Translated, it gives CSAGAGFGYGYTF. The chain couples TRBV20-1 to TRBJ1-2, with a tentative D call TRBD1 (5 bases). The CDR3 sequence is 13 residues long. The germline CDR1 and CDR2 sequences are DFQATT and SNEGSKA (reference sequence). Trimming shortened V by 6 bases and J by 4 bases, and 15 bases separated the two germline ends.

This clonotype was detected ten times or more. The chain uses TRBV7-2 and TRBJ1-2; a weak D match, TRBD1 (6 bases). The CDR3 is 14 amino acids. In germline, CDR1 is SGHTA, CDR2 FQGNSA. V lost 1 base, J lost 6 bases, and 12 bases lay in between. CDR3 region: CASSLGVQGNGYTF. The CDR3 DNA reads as TGTGCCAGCAGCTTAGGAGTGCAGGGGAATGGCTACACCTTC.

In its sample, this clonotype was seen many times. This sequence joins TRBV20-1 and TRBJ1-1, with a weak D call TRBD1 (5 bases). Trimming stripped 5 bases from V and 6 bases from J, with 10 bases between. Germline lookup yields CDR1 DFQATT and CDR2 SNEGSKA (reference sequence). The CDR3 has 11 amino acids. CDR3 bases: TGCAGTGCTCGACAGATCGCTGAAGCTTTCTTT. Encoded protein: CSARQIAEAFF.

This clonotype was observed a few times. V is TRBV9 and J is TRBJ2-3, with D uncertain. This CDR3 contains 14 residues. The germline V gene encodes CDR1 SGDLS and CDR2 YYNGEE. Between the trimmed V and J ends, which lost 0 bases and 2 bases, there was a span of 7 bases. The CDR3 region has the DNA TGTGCCAGCAGCGTAGACCAGCTCACAGATACGCAGTATTTT. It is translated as CASSVDQLTDTQYF.

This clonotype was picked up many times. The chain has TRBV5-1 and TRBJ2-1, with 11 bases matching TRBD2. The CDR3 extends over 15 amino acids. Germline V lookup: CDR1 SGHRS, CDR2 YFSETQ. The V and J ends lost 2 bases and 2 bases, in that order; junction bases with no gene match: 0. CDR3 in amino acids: CASSFSGGAYNEQFF. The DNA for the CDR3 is TGCGCCAGCAGCTTTAGCGGGGGGGCCTACAATGAGCAGTTCTTC.

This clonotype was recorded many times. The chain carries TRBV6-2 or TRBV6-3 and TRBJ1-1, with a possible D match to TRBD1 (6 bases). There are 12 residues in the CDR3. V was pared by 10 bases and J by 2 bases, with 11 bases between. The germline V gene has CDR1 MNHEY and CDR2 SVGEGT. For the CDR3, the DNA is TGTGCCACCCGGGACACTAACACTGAAGCTTTCTTT. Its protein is CATRDTNTEAFF.

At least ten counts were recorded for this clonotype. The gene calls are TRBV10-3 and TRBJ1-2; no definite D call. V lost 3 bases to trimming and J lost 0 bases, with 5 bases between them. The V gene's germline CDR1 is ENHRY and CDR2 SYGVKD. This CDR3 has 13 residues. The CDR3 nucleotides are TGTGCCATCAGTGAAGGGTCTAACTATGGCTACACCTTC. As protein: CAISEGSNYGYTF.

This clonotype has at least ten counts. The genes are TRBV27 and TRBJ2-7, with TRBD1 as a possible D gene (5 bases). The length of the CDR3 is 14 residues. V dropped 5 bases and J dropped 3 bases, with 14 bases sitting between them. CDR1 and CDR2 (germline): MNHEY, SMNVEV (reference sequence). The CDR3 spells CASSPNGQNYEQYF. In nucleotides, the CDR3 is TGTGCCAGCAGTCCAAACGGACAAAACTACGAGCAGTACTTC.

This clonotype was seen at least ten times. CDR3 loop: CASNRGGEDTEAFF. CDR3 DNA sequence: TGTGCCAGTAACCGGGGAGGGGAGGACACTGAAGCTTTCTTT. The chain employs TRBV19 and TRBJ1-1; possibly TRBD1 for D (5 bases). Trimming removed 7 bases from V and 3 bases from J, with 15 bases in between. CDR1 is LNHDA, CDR2 SQIVND, per germline (reference sequence). The CDR3 runs 14 residues.

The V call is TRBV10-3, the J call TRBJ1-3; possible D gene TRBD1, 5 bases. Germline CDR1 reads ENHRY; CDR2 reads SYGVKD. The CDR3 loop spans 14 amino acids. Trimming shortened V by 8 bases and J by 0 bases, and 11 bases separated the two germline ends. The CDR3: CAIHDGTSGNTIYF. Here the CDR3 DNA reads TGTGCCATCCATGACGGGACCTCTGGAAACACCATATATTTT.

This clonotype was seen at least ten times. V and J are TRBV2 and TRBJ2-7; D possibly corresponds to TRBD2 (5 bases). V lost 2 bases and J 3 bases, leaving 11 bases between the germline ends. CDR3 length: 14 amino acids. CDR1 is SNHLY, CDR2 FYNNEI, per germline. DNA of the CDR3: TGTGCCAGCAGTGAAACTAGGCGAGGCTACGAGCAGTACTTC. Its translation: CASSETRRGYEQYF.

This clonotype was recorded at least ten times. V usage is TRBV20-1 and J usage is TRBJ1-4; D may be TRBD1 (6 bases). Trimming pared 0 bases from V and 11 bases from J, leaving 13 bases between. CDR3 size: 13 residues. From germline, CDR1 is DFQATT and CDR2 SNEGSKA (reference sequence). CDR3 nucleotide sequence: TGCAGTGCTAGAGAGAGAGAAGGGGGGAAACTGTTTTTT. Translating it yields CSAREREGGKLFF.

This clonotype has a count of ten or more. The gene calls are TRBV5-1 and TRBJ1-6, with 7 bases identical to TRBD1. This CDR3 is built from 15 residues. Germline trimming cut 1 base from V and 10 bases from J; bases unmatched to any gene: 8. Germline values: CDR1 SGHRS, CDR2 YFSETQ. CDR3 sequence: CASSLPTGVESPLHF. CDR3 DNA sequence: TGCGCCAGCAGCTTGCCTACAGGGGTAGAATCACCCCTCCACTTT. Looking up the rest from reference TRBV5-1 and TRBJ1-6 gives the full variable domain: KAGVTQTPRYLIKTRGQQVTLSCSPISGHRSVSWYQQTPGQGLQFLFEYFSETQRNKGNFPGRFSGRQFSNSRSEMNVSTLELGDSALYLCASSLPTGVESPLHFGNGTRLTVT.